The rows below give T cell receptor beta chains drawn from one sample of a study of T-cell memory formation after mild COVID-19. TCRdb redid the calling of the 5' RACE reads with MiXCR, one entry per CDR3 protein. Here the sample spans about 340,000 distinct CDR3 sequences, 15% to 20% being singletons. Sequencing was carried out using PBMCs or a T cell subset sorted from them (not recorded which). The receptors were sampled from a young man who had mild COVID-19 (a few samples of this study predate the infection). Cell type and time point are not known. CDR3s include the opening cysteine and the closing phenylalanine or tryptophan. Fields, in order: CDR3 DNA, CDR3 protein, V gene, clone size, J gene, D gene. The D gene is left open where the match is weak. For some rows the clone size is stated as once, few or many, or as a class when expanded; others skip it.

TGTGCCAGCAGTCGGACACTAGGAGGGTACGAGCAGTACTTC | CASSRTLGGYEQYF | TRBV2 | - | TRBJ2-7 | -
TGTGCCAGCATCCCAGGGGGAGCGGGGGCCTACGGAGATACGCAGTATTTT | CASIPGGAGAYGDTQYF | TRBV6-6 | - | TRBJ2-3 | -
TGTGCCAGCAGTTCTCGAGAGGACTATGGCTACACCTTC | CASSSREDYGYTF | TRBV6-5 | once | TRBJ1-2 | -
TGTGCCAGCACTCCGTCCCCCACAGGGACCTATGGCTACACCTTC | CASTPSPTGTYGYTF | TRBV27 | - | TRBJ1-2 | -
TGTGCCAGCCGTACTAGCGCAGAAGAGACCCAGTACTTC | CASRTSAEETQYF | TRBV7-9 | once | TRBJ2-5 | TRBD2
TGTGCCAGCAGGAACGCAGGGGGTTGGGAGACCCAGTACTTC | CASRNAGGWETQYF | TRBV12-3/TRBV12-4 | - | TRBJ2-5 | TRBD1
TGTGCCACCAGTGAGCTCAGGGCGAGGGGCCAAGAGACCCAGTACTTC | CATSELRARGQETQYF | TRBV24-1 | - | TRBJ2-5 | -
TGTGCCAGCAGCCCTTTCTACAATGAGCAGTTCTTC | CASSPFYNEQFF | TRBV6-1 | few | TRBJ2-1 | -
TGTGCCAGCAGCTCTCCGACAGGGGGCAACTATGGCTACACCTTC | CASSSPTGGNYGYTF | TRBV6-5 | - | TRBJ1-2 | TRBD1
TGTGCCAGCAGTTACCCACAGACTTCGGATACGCAGTATTTT | CASSYPQTSDTQYF | TRBV6-2/TRBV6-3 | - | TRBJ2-3 | -
TGTGCCACACGGGACATAGAAAATTCACCCCTCCACTTT | CATRDIENSPLHF | TRBV10-3 | few | TRBJ1-6 | -
TGTGCCAGCAGCTTACTCTCCAGGGCGGACAATCAGCCCCAGCATTTT | CASSLLSRADNQPQHF | TRBV7-8 | - | TRBJ1-5 | -
TGCAGTGCTAGAGATCGGAGGGGGCGGTACGAGCAGTACTTC | CSARDRRGRYEQYF | TRBV20-1 | few | TRBJ2-7 | -
TGTGCCAGCAGTGTTACTAGCGGGGGTGCAGATACGCAGTATTTT | CASSVTSGGADTQYF | TRBV28 | few | TRBJ2-3 | TRBD2
TGTGCCAGCAGTTGGGACCGTTACACCGGGGAGCTGTTTTTT | CASSWDRYTGELFF | TRBV6-2/TRBV6-3 | few | TRBJ2-2 | -
TGTGCCAGCAGTGGCGGCAGGGGCCCTCCAGAGACCCAGTACTTC | CASSGGRGPPETQYF | TRBV6-2/TRBV6-3 | few | TRBJ2-5 | -
TGCGCCAGCAGCTCTAAGGGACTAGAACCCTACGAGCAGTACTTC | CASSSKGLEPYEQYF | TRBV5-1 | - | TRBJ2-7 | TRBD2
TGTGCCAGCAGTCTTAACCCGGCGGGGTTGGACTATGGCTACACCTTC | CASSLNPAGLDYGYTF | TRBV7-2 | few | TRBJ1-2 | -
TGTGCCAGCAGCTTGACGGCAGATTCACCCCTCCACTTT | CASSLTADSPLHF | TRBV7-9 | - | TRBJ1-6 | -
TGCGCCAGCAGTGAGAGGGGTCAGAGTAGCAATCAGCCCCAGCATTTT | CASSERGQSSNQPQHF | TRBV10-2 | - | TRBJ1-5 | -
TGTGCCACCGTCGTTGACAGGGGAAACAATGAGCAGTTCTTC | CATVVDRGNNEQFF | TRBV15 | few | TRBJ2-1 | TRBD1
TGTGCCAGCAGTGAACGATCGAGCGGGGCCTACGAGCAGTACTTC | CASSERSSGAYEQYF | TRBV2 | once | TRBJ2-7 | TRBD2
TGTGCCTGGAGTGTCGGACAGGTTAACACTGAAGCTTTCTTT | CAWSVGQVNTEAFF | TRBV30 | few | TRBJ1-1 | TRBD1